Below are 26 T cell receptor beta chains sequenced from a single sample in a study of cytotoxic CD8 clonotypes in ibrutinib-treated CLL. This table comes from immunoSEQ multiplex PCR, and its TCRdb copy is limited to in-frame clones, with some not included. Among more than 300,000 clones, around four fifths were seen once, and the ten largest hold about 6.7%. The sample in question was PBMCs, obtained before ibrutinib treatment. The source is a human donor with chronic lymphocytic leukemia.

This chain connects TRBV11-2 to TRBJ2-5, with D possibly TRBD2 on 6 matching bases. Germline assignment: CDR1 SGHAT and CDR2 FQNNGV. The CDR3 spans 14 residues. V dropped 1 base and J dropped 3 bases, with 9 bases sitting between them. The CDR3 protein is CASSLGGGKETQYF. CDR3 nucleotides: TGTGCCAGCAGCTTAGGAGGAGGGAAAGAGACCCAGTACTTC.

Only a few counts were recorded for this clone. This chain links TRBV19 with TRBJ1-5; D uncertain. Trimming removed 6 bases at V and 1 base at J, with 13 bases between. CDR3 length: 15 residues. Germline V gives CDR1 LNHDA, CDR2 SQIVND (reference sequence). The chain's CDR3 is CASSNGRLSNQPQHF. The CDR3 DNA sequence: TGTGCCAGTAGCAATGGCAGGCTGAGCAATCAGCCCCAGCATTTT.

The rearrangement joins TRBV29-1 to TRBJ2-7; D may correspond to TRBD1 or TRBD2 (5 bases each). The V gene lost 6 bases and the J gene lost 0 bases, with 18 bases spanning the gap. Germline CDR1 reads SQVTM; CDR2 reads ANQGSEA. The CDR3 length is 15 residues. The CDR3, as DNA: TGCAGCGTCGAGACCCCCTGGGGGAACTCCTACGAGCAGTACTTC. This translates into CSVETPWGNSYEQYF.

V usage is TRBV7-8 and J usage is TRBJ2-1, with 7 bases aligning to TRBD2. V trimming: 1 base; J trimming: 7 bases; junction bases outside the gene matches: 10. Germline CDR1 SGHVS, CDR2 FQNEAQ. The CDR3 has 16 amino acids. In nucleotides, the CDR3 is TGTGCCAGCAGCTTAGAGCCAGCGGGAACTAAAAATGAGCAGTTCTTC. It specifies CASSLEPAGTKNEQFF.

The chain employs TRBV12-5 and TRBJ2-5; possible D gene TRBD1, 6 bases. The V gene lost 0 bases and the J gene lost 5 bases, with 13 bases spanning the gap. The CDR3 spans 15 residues. Germline loops: CDR1 LGHNT, CDR2 FRNRAP. The CDR3 bases are TGTGCTAGTGGTTTGGTACAGGGCCGGCCGGAGACCCAGTACTTC. This codes for CASGLVQGRPETQYF.

The chain is built from TRBV19 and TRBJ2-6; 7 nucleotides line up with TRBD1. Germline assignment: CDR1 LNHDA and CDR2 SQIVND (reference sequence). V shed 7 bases, J shed 1 base, and the junction held 13 bases outside the gene matches. The CDR3 consists of 18 residues. CDR3 DNA sequence: TGTGCCAGTAATGGGGACAGAACCACTATGTCTGGGGCCAACGTCCTGACTTTC. This gives the protein CASNGDRTTMSGANVLTF.

This clone was recorded only once. The rearrangement uses TRBV27 and TRBJ2-6; D remains unclear. The germline V gene encodes CDR1 MNHEY and CDR2 SMNVEV (reference sequence). The CDR3 sequence is 16 residues long. V was clipped by 8 bases and J by 1 base, with 15 bases between them. CDR3: CASARDSLSGANVLTF. The CDR3 bases are TGTGCCAGCGCAAGGGATAGCCTTTCTGGGGCCAACGTCCTGACTTTC.

This chain uses TRBV7-2 with TRBJ2-1; 10 nucleotides line up with TRBD2. Germline CDR1 SGHTA, CDR2 FQGNSA. Trimming removed 3 bases from V and 9 bases from J; junction bases left unmatched: 2. The CDR3 is 13 amino acids. The CDR3 reads CASSFPSGGEQFF. DNA for the CDR3: TGTGCCAGCAGCTTCCCTAGCGGGGGTGAGCAGTTCTTC.

The chain links TRBV5-1 to TRBJ1-3, with D uncertain. The CDR3 has 15 residues. Deletions cut 0 bases from V and 0 bases from J, with 7 bases between. CDR1 and CDR2 (germline): SGHRS, YFSETQ. The CDR3 DNA reads TGCGCCAGCAGCTTGGAGTCCTTCTCTGGAAACACCATATATTTT. Translating gives CASSLESFSGNTIYF. Filled out from reference TRBV5-1 and TRBJ1-3, the complete variable domain reads KAGVTQTPRYLIKTRGQQVTLSCSPISGHRSVSWYQQTPGQGLQFLFEYFSETQRNKGNFPGRFSGRQFSNSRSEMNVSTLELGDSALYLCASSLESFSGNTIYFGEGSWLTVV.

V and J are TRBV30 and TRBJ2-7; TRBD2 is a possible D gene (6 bases). Germline lookup yields CDR1 GTSNPN and CDR2 SVGIG (reference sequence). The CDR3 extends over 14 amino acids. Trimming shortened V by 0 bases and J by 6 bases, and 15 bases separated the two germline ends. CDR3 sequence (DNA): TGTGCCTGGAGTGTACTTCGCGGGAAGGGCGAGCAGTACTTC. Protein sequence: CAWSVLRGKGEQYF.

The chain recombines TRBV5-4 with TRBJ1-2, with a tentative D call TRBD1 (6 bases). Germline-derived CDR1 and CDR2 are SGHNT and YYREEE (reference sequence). CDR3 length: 13 amino acids. Trimming shortened V by 4 bases and J by 2 bases, and 9 bases separated the two germline ends. The CDR3 spells CASSPGQNYGYTF. The CDR3 DNA follows: TGTGCCAGCAGCCCAGGACAGAACTATGGCTACACCTTC.

V usage is TRBV5-1 and J usage is TRBJ1-3; unclear D gene. Germline lookup yields CDR1 SGHRS and CDR2 YFSETQ. V was shortened by 0 bases and J by 0 bases, with 4 bases between the two germline ends. The CDR3 consists of 14 residues. The CDR3 region has the DNA TGCGCCAGCAGCTTGGAAAACTCTGGAAACACCATATATTTT. It codes for CASSLENSGNTIYF.

The chain links TRBV27 to TRBJ2-7; 7 bases align to TRBD2. CDR3 length: 14 residues. Trimming cost V 2 bases and J 3 bases; bases outside gene matches: 4. The V gene's germline CDR1 is MNHEY and CDR2 SMNVEV (reference sequence). The CDR3 loop is CASSLRASGYEQYF. For the CDR3, the DNA is TGTGCCAGCAGTTTAAGGGCTAGCGGCTACGAGCAGTACTTC.

The chain employs TRBV18 and TRBJ1-5; weak D call: TRBD1 (6 bases). The germline V gene has CDR1 KGHSH and CDR2 LQKENI. The CDR3 sequence is 15 residues long. Trimming stripped 4 bases from V and 0 bases from J, with 10 bases between. CDR3 amino acids: CASSRQVNSNQPQHF. The CDR3 nucleotides are TGTGCCAGCTCACGACAGGTAAATAGCAATCAGCCCCAGCATTTT.

The chain uses TRBV7-3 and TRBJ2-1; TRBD1 aligns across 7 bases. V lost 6 bases, J lost 5 bases, and 7 bases stayed unmatched. The CDR3 runs 14 residues. Germline-derived CDR1 and CDR2 are SGHTA and FQGTGA. The CDR3 here is CASRATGTDNEQFF. In DNA, the CDR3 is TGTGCCAGCAGGGCAACCGGGACAGACAATGAGCAGTTCTTC.

The chain joins TRBV27 to TRBJ2-1, with D perhaps TRBD2 (5 bases). With 4 bases removed from V and 3 bases from J, the gap between germline ends came to 16 bases. The germline gives CDR1 MNHEY, CDR2 SMNVEV (reference sequence). CDR3 length: 16 residues. The CDR3 protein is CASSSQASFFYNEQFF. The CDR3 DNA is TGTGCCAGCAGTTCCCAGGCTAGCTTCTTCTACAATGAGCAGTTCTTC.

This clone showed up many times. The chain employs TRBV4-1 and TRBJ1-1, with 12 bases fitting TRBD1. The ends lost 0 bases at V and 0 bases at J; junction bases unmatched: 8. The CDR3 covers 19 residues. Germline V gene data show CDR1 as MGHRA and CDR2 as YSYEKL. The CDR3 DNA reads TGCGCCAGCAGCCAAGAAGGAGGGACAGGGGGCTTGTTGAACACTGAAGCTTTCTTT. It codes for CASSQEGGTGGLLNTEAFF.

The chain is built from TRBV5-1 and TRBJ2-7; 9 bases match TRBD1. Germline CDR1 SGHRS, CDR2 YFSETQ. CDR3 size: 14 residues. V trimming: 4 bases; J trimming: 1 base; junction bases outside the gene matches: 3. Written as DNA, the CDR3 is TGCGCCAGCAGCACCGGGACAGGGTCCTACGAGCAGTACTTC. As protein: CASSTGTGSYEQYF.

The chain is built from TRBV6-6 and TRBJ2-1, with D possibly called TRBD1 or TRBD2 (5 bases each). Trimming took off 4 bases at V and 8 bases at J, with 9 bases between the two ends. The CDR3 spans 12 residues. From germline, CDR1 is MNHNY and CDR2 SVGAGI (reference sequence). Here the CDR3 reads CASSSGGYEQFF. CDR3 nucleotides: TGTGCCAGCAGTTCTGGGGGATATGAGCAGTTCTTC.

The chain has TRBV5-4 and TRBJ2-5; D gene ambiguous. The V and J ends lost 1 base and 5 bases respectively, with 9 bases between them. Germline values: CDR1 SGHNT, CDR2 YYREEE (reference sequence). CDR3 length equals 13 residues. CDR3 loop: CASSLWLVETQYF. CDR3 nucleotides: TGTGCCAGCAGCTTGTGGCTTGTTGAGACCCAGTACTTC.

The sample holds a few counts of this clone. The V gene is TRBV28, the J gene TRBJ2-3; D call uncertain. Trimming shortened V by 8 bases and J by 0 bases, and 3 bases separated the two germline ends. The CDR3 has 11 residues. Germline V gene sequence: CDR1 MDHEN, CDR2 SYDVKM. CDR3 nucleotides: TGTGCCAGCGGGAGCACAGATACGCAGTATTTT. Translation: CASGSTDTQYF.

The chain joins TRBV12-2 to TRBJ2-1. TRBV12-2 is a pseudogene. The CDR3 is made up of 12 amino acids. The CDR3 region is CATRLCPDEQFF. CDR3 nucleotides: TGTGCAACCCGTCTTTGCCCCGATGAGCAGTTCTTC.

The gene calls are TRBV27 and TRBJ2-5, with 7 bases aligning to TRBD1. The CDR3 is 14 amino acids. Germline CDR1 is MNHEY and CDR2 is SMNVEV (reference sequence). Trimming removed 5 bases from V and 3 bases from J; junction bases left unmatched: 6. DNA of the CDR3: TGTGCCAGCAGTCCCACACAGGGGAAAGAGACCCAGTACTTC. It translates to CASSPTQGKETQYF.

The V gene is TRBV4-1, the J gene TRBJ2-7; D tentatively reads TRBD1 or TRBD2 (5 bases each). The CDR3 consists of 16 residues. Trimming stripped 0 bases from V and 3 bases from J, with 15 bases between. Germline loops: CDR1 MGHRA, CDR2 YSYEKL. CDR3 protein: CASSQDPGTPGYEQYF. The CDR3, as DNA: TGCGCCAGCAGCCAAGACCCCGGGACCCCGGGCTACGAGCAGTACTTC.

This chain uses TRBV30 with TRBJ2-3; 7 positions match TRBD1. CDR1 is GTSNPN and CDR2 is SVGIG in the germline V gene (reference sequence). This CDR3 region has 13 residues. J lost 2 bases, V lost 8 bases, and 7 bases had no gene match. The CDR3 loop is CAGHRGSTDTQYF. The CDR3 nucleotides read TGTGCCGGACACAGGGGATCCACAGATACGCAGTATTTT.

The chain recombines TRBV2 with TRBJ2-2, with D maybe TRBD1 (5 bases). V dropped 3 bases and J dropped 4 bases, with 9 bases sitting between them. Germline V gene data show CDR1 as SNHLY and CDR2 as FYNNEI. This CDR3 contains 14 residues. CDR3 sequence (DNA): TGTGCCAGCAGTGACGCCACAGGCACCGGGGAGCTGTTTTTT. Its protein is CASSDATGTGELFF.